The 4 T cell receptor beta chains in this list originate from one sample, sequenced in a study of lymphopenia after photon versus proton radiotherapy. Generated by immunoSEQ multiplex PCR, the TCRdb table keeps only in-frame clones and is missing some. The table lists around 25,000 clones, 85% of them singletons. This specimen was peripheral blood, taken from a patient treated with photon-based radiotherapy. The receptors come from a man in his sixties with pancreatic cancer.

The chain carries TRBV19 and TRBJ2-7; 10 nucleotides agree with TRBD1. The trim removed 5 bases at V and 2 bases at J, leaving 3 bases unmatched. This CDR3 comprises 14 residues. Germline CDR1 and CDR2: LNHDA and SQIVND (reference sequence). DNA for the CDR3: TGTGCCAGTAGTTTGGGACAGGGGACCTACGAGCAGTACTTC. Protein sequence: CASSLGQGTYEQYF.

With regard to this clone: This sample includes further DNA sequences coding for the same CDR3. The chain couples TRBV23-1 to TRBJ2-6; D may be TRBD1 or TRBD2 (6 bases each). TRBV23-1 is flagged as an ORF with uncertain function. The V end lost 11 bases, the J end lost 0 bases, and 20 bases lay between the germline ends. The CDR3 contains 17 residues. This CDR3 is CAPLSWGAASGANVLTF. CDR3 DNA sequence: TGCGCCCCACTCTCCTGGGGGGCGGCCTCTGGGGCCAACGTCCTGACTTTC.

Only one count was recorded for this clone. This CDR3 is CASSLWANQPQHF. The CDR3 DNA reads TGTGCCAGCAGCTTATGGGCGAATCAGCCCCAGCATTTT. V is TRBV7-2 and J is TRBJ1-5; D gene uncertain. This CDR3 contains 13 residues. Per the germline V gene, CDR1 is SGHTA and CDR2 is FQGNSA. V lost 2 bases and J lost 4, with 6 bases in between. Filled out from reference TRBV7-2 and TRBJ1-5, the complete variable domain reads GAGVSQSPSNKVTEKGKDVELRCDPISGHTALYWYRQSLGQGLEFLIYFQGNSAPDKSGLPSDRFSAERTGGSVSTLTIQRTQQEDSAVYLCASSLWANQPQHFGDGTRLSIL.

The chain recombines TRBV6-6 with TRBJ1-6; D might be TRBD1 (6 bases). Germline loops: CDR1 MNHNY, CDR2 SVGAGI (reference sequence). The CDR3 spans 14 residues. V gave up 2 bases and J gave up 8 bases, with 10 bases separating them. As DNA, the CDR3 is TGTGCCAGCAGTTACCGGACAGACCATTCACCCCTCCACTTT. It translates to CASSYRTDHSPLHF.